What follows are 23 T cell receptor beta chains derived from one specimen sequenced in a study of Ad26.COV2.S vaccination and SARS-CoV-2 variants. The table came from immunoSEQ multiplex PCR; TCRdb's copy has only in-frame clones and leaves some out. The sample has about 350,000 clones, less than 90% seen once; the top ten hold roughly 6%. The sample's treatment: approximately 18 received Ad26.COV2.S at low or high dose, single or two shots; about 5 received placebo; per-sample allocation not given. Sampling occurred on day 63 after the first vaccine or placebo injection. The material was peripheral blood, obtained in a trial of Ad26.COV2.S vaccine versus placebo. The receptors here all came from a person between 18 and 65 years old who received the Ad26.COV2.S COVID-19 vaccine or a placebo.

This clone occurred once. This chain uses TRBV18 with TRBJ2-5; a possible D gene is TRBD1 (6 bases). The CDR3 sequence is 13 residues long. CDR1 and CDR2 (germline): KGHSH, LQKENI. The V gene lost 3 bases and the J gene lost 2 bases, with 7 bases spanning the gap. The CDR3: CASSPGHQETQYF. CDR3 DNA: TGTGCCAGCTCACCGGGACATCAAGAGACCCAGTACTTC.

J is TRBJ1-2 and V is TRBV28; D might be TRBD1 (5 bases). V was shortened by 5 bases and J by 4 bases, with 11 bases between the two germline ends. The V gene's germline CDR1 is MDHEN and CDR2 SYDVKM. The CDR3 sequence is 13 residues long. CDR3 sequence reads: CASSGGDFYGYTF. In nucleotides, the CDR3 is TGTGCCAGCAGTGGGGGAGATTTCTATGGCTACACCTTC.

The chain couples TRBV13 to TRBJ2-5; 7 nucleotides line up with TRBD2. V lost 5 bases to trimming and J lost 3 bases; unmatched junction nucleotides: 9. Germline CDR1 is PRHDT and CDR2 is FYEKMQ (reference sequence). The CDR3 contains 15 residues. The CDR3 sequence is CASSPSGPFEETQYF. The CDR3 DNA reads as TGTGCCAGCAGCCCTAGCGGACCCTTCGAAGAGACCCAGTACTTC.

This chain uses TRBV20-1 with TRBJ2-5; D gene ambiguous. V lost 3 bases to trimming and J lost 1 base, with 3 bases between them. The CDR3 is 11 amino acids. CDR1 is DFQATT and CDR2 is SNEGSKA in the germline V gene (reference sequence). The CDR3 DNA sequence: TGCAGTGCTAGCCCCCAAGAGACCCAGTACTTC. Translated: CSASPQETQYF.

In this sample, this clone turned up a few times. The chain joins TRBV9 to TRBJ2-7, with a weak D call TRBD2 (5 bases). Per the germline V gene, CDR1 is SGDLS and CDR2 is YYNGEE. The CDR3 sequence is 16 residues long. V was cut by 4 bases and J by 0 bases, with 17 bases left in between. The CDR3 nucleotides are TGTGCCAGCAGCCCCGAGGGTGGACCTATCTCCTACGAGCAGTACTTC. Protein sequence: CASSPEGGPISYEQYF.

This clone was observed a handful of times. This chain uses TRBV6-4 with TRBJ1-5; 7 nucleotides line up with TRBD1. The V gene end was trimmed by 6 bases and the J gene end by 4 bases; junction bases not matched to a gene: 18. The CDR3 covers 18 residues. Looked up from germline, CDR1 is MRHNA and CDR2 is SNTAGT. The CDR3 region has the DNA TGTGCCAGCAGAGTCATTCGTAAGCCGGGACAGCTAAATCAGCCCCAGCATTTT. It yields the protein CASRVIRKPGQLNQPQHF.

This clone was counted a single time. CDR3 DNA sequence: TGTGCCAGCAGTTACTCGGGAGTTTACAATGAGCAGTTCTTC. Protein product: CASSYSGVYNEQFF. This chain connects TRBV6-6 to TRBJ2-1, with a tentative D call TRBD2 (5 bases). This CDR3 comprises 14 residues. The V end was cut by 0 bases, the J end by 4 bases, with 7 bases between. Germline assignment: CDR1 MNHNY and CDR2 SVGAGI (reference sequence).

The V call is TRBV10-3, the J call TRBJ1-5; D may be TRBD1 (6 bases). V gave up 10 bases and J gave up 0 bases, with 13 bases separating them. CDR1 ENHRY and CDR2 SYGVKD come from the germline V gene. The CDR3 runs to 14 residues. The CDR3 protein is CATTTGNSNQPQHF. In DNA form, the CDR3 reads TGTGCCACTACGACAGGAAATAGCAATCAGCCCCAGCATTTT.

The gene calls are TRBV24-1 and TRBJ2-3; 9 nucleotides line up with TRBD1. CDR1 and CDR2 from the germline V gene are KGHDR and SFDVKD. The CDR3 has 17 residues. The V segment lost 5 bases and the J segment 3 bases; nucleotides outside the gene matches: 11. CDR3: CATSVGDNRGPTDTQYF. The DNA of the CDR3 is TGTGCCACCAGTGTGGGGGATAACAGGGGGCCGACAGATACGCAGTATTTT.

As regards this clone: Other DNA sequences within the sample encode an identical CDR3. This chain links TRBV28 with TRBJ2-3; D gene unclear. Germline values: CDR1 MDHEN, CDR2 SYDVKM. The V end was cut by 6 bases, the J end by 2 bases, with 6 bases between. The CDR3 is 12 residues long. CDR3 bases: TGTGCCAGCAGACCGGACACAGATACGCAGTATTTT. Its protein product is CASRPDTDTQYF.

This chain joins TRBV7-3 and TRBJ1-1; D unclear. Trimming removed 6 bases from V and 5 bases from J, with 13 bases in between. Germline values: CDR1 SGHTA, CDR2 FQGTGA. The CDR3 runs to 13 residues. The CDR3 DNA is TGTGCCAGCAGTCTTATCGATGAGACTGAAGCTTTCTTT. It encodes CASSLIDETEAFF.

CDR3: CASSLGDNEQYF. The CDR3 DNA reads as TGTGCCAGCAGCCTGGGGGACAACGAGCAGTACTTC. The chain joins TRBV28 to TRBJ2-7; perhaps TRBD1 as D (6 bases). The germline CDR1 and CDR2 sequences are MDHEN and SYDVKM. Deletions cut 6 bases from V and 5 bases from J, with 11 bases between. The CDR3 is made up of 12 amino acids.

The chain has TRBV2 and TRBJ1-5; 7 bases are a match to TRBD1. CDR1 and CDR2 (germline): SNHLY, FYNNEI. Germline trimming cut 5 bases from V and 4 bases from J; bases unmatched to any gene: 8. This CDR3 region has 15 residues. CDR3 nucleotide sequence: TGTGCCAGCAGTCCTGACAGGGTAGGTAATCAGCCCCAGCATTTT. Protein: CASSPDRVGNQPQHF.

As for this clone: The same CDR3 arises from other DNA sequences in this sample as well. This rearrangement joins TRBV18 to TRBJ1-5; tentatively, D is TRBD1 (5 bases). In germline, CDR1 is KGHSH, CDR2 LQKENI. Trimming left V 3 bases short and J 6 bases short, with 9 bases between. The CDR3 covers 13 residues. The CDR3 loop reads CASSPQGSQPQHF. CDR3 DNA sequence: TGTGCCAGCTCACCCCAGGGTTCTCAGCCCCAGCATTTT.

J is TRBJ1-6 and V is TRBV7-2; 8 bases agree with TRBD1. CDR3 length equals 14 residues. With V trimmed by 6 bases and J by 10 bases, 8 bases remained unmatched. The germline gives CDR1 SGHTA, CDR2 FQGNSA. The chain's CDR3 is CASRSDRGTSPLHF. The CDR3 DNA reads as TGTGCCAGCAGATCCGACAGGGGTACATCACCCCTCCACTTT.

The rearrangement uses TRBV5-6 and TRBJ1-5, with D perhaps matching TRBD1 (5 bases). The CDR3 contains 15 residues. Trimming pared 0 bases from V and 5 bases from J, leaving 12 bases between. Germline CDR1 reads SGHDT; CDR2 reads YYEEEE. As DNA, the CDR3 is TGTGCCAGCAGCTTGGGGGGGTTTCCCCATCAGCCCCAGCATTTT. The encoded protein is CASSLGGFPHQPQHF.

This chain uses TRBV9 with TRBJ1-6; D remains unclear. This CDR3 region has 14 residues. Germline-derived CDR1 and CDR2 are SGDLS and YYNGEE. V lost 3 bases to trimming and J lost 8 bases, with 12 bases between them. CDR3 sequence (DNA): TGTGCCAGCAGCGAGGGAGTACGGGATTCACCCCTCCACTTT. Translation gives CASSEGVRDSPLHF.

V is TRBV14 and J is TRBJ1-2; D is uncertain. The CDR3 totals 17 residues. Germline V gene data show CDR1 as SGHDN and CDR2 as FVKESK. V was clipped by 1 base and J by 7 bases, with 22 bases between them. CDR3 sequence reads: CASSQAFSPPPRGGYTF. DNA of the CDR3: TGTGCCAGCAGCCAAGCTTTCTCCCCACCACCCCGCGGTGGCTACACCTTC.

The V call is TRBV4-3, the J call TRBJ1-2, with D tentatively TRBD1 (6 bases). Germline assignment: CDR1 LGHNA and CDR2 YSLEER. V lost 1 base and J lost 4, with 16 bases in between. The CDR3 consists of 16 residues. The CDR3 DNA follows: TGCGCCAGCAGCCAAGGAGGGGGAAAGTCTTCCTATGGCTACACCTTC. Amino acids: CASSQGGGKSSYGYTF.

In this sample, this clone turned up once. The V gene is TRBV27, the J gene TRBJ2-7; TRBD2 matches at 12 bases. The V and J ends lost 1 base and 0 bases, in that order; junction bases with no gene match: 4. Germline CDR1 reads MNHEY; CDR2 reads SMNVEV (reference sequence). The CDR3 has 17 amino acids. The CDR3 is CASSLFLAGGSSYEQYF. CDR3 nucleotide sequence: TGTGCCAGCAGTTTATTTCTAGCGGGAGGGAGCTCCTACGAGCAGTACTTC.

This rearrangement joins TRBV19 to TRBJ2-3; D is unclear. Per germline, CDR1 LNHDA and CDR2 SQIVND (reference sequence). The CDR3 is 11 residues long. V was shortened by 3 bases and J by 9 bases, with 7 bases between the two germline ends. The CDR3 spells CASSMRGTQYF. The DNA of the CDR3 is TGTGCCAGTAGTATGCGAGGCACGCAGTATTTT.

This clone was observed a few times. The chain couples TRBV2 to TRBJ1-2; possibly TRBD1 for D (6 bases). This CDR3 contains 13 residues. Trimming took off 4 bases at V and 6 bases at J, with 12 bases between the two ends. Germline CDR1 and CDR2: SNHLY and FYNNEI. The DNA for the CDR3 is TGTGCCAGCAGTGTAAGGGACATGAATGGCTACACCTTC. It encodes CASSVRDMNGYTF.

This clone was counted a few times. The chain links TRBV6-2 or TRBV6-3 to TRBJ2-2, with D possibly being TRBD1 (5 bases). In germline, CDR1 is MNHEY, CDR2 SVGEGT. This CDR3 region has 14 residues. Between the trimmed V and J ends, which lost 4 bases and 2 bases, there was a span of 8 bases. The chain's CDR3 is CASSLRTNTGELFF. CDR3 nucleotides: TGTGCCAGCAGTTTACGGACAAACACCGGGGAGCTGTTTTTT.